Presented here are 26 T cell receptor beta chains from one specimen sequenced in a study of T cells expressing NK-cell markers (TCRdb year 2020). To prepare the library, 5' RACE was applied. TCRdb shows the sequencer as Illumina HiSeq 2000. The reads were reprocessed in TCRdb, with one entry per CDR3 protein sequence and no accompanying DNA. The table of this sample itemizes some 150,000 distinct CDR3 sequences. The ten biggest clones cover roughly 12% of the sample. Sequencing was carried out using blood T cells: a sorted CD56 or NKG2C T cell subset, CD4+ or CD8+ T cells, or bulk PBMC T cells (not recorded which). These receptors originate from a man aged 18 to 35 in good health. Donor details come from another sample of the same person, matched by shared clones.

V is TRBV29-1 and J is TRBJ2-1; TCRdb reports TRBD1, a call that lacks DNA to check it against. The CDR3 loop spans 14 amino acids. Germline CDR1 and CDR2: SQVTM and ANQGSEA. CDR3: CSVTGQGAYNEQFF.

The rearrangement uses TRBV25-1 and TRBJ2-5; TCRdb lists TRBD2, though no DNA is available to test this call. Germline CDR1 and CDR2: MGHDK and SYGVNS. CDR3 length equals 18 residues. CDR3 loop: CASSDPPTRTSAGETQYF.

The chain recombines TRBV19 with TRBJ1-5; TCRdb reports TRBD1, a call that lacks DNA to check it against. CDR3 length equals 14 residues. CDR1 is LNHDA, CDR2 SQIVND, per germline (reference sequence). The CDR3 region is CASSIRTGDQPQHF.

V gene TRBV29-1 combines with J gene TRBJ2-7; TCRdb's D call of TRBD2 is untestable without DNA. Germline lookup yields CDR1 SQVTM and CDR2 ANQGSEA. CDR3 size: 16 residues. The CDR3 is CSAIQPLTDPTYEQYF.

The gene calls are TRBV12-3 or TRBV12-4 and TRBJ2-2. CDR3 length: 13 residues. CDR3 sequence reads: CASSYGDTGELFF.

The J gene is TRBJ2-7, the V gene TRBV13; TCRdb outputs TRBD2, but without DNA this stays unchecked. Germline CDR1 reads PRHDT; CDR2 reads FYEKMQ (reference sequence). This CDR3 is built from 15 residues. The CDR3 is CASSLRGLAGGPEYF.

The chain is built from TRBV11-2 and TRBJ2-2; TCRdb selects TRBD2, and the lack of DNA leaves this call unchecked. This CDR3 is built from 20 residues. CDR1 SGHAT and CDR2 FQNNGV come from the germline V gene. The CDR3: CASSYRGLAGVGVNTGELFF.

The CDR3 sequence is CASSAGLAEGDYEQYF. This chain links TRBV5-1 with TRBJ2-7; the D gene TCRdb calls, TRBD2, cannot be checked with no DNA. The germline gives CDR1 SGHRS, CDR2 YFSETQ. This CDR3 comprises 16 residues.

This chain joins TRBV5-1 and TRBJ2-1; with no DNA, the TCRdb D assignment of TRBD2 cannot be verified. Germline-derived CDR1 and CDR2 are SGHRS and YFSETQ. The CDR3 is 15 amino acids. CDR3: CASSLDGPPYNEQFF.

This chain joins TRBV7-8 and TRBJ2-1; as DNA is missing, the TRBD2 call by TCRdb cannot be tested. Germline values: CDR1 SGHVS, CDR2 FQNEAQ. The CDR3 loop spans 16 amino acids. CDR3 amino acids: CASSLGGLEGLREQFF.

The chain joins TRBV18 to TRBJ2-3. The length of the CDR3 is 16 residues. Germline CDR1 is KGHSH and CDR2 is LQKENI. The CDR3 sequence: CASSPETSVDTDTQYF. Combining the CDR3 with reference TRBV18 and TRBJ2-3 gives the whole variable domain NAGVMQNPRHLVRRRGQEARLRCSPMKGHSHVYWYRQLPEEGLKFMVYLQKENIIDESGMPKERFSAEFPKEGPSILRIQQVVRGDSAAYFCASSPETSVDTDTQYFGPGTRLTVL.

The chain has TRBV27 and TRBJ2-1; the D call of TRBD2 rests on TCRdb alone, since no DNA is present to check it. This CDR3 comprises 15 residues. Germline V gene sequence: CDR1 MNHEY, CDR2 SMNVEV (reference sequence). The CDR3 is CASSSGTSGDNEQFF.

This chain joins TRBV12-3 or TRBV12-4 and TRBJ2-2; TCRdb picks TRBD1, but there is no DNA to check that call. The CDR3 contains 13 residues. Here the CDR3 reads CASTAQGHGELFF.

The V call is TRBV5-1, the J call TRBJ2-7; TCRdb outputs TRBD2, but without DNA this stays unchecked. This CDR3 has 14 amino acids. Germline assignment: CDR1 SGHRS and CDR2 YFSETQ. CDR3: CASGWTGPTYEQYF.

The V and J genes are TRBV5-1 and TRBJ2-2; TCRdb selects TRBD1, and the lack of DNA leaves this call unchecked. The CDR3 has 17 amino acids. The germline CDR1 and CDR2 sequences are SGHRS and YFSETQ. CDR3 sequence reads: CASSLLPGQGATGELFF.

The chain is built from TRBV2 and TRBJ1-5; the D call from TCRdb, TRBD1, cannot be confirmed without DNA. Germline values: CDR1 SNHLY, CDR2 FYNNEI. The CDR3 is made up of 14 amino acids. This CDR3 reads CASNKGQGMQPQHF.

The chain combines TRBV12-3 or TRBV12-4 with TRBJ2-1; TCRdb lists TRBD1, though no DNA is available to test this call. The CDR3 is made up of 16 amino acids. The CDR3 spells CASSSAPGRSKGEQFF.

This chain uses TRBV27 with TRBJ1-5; absent DNA, TCRdb's TRBD1 call cannot be checked. The CDR3 runs to 13 residues. CDR1 and CDR2 (germline): MNHEY, SMNVEV (reference sequence). Here the CDR3 reads CASAQGWGQPQHF.

The chain's CDR3 is CASSLVGGRMDEQFF. V and J are TRBV12-3 or TRBV12-4 and TRBJ2-1; the D gene TCRdb calls, TRBD2, cannot be checked with no DNA. This CDR3 is 15 amino acids long.

The chain combines TRBV7-6 with TRBJ2-3; the TCRdb D gene call, TRBD2, has no DNA to confirm it. Germline CDR1 and CDR2: SGHVS and FNYEAQ. The CDR3 loop spans 16 amino acids. The CDR3: CASSPRRTSQTDTQYF.

The rearrangement links TRBV5-1 to TRBJ2-7; TCRdb selects TRBD2, and the lack of DNA leaves this call unchecked. This CDR3 is 15 amino acids long. CDR1 and CDR2 from the germline V gene are SGHRS and YFSETQ. This CDR3 is CASSPEAGGPYEQYF.

The rearrangement joins TRBV29-1 to TRBJ2-7; TCRdb returns TRBD1, unconfirmable since there is no DNA. Germline CDR1 SQVTM, CDR2 ANQGSEA. The CDR3 is made up of 15 amino acids. Here the CDR3 reads CSVERTGWDSYEQYF.

The chain is built from TRBV19 and TRBJ2-1; TCRdb picks TRBD1, but there is no DNA to check that call. The germline CDR1 and CDR2 sequences are LNHDA and SQIVND (reference sequence). The CDR3 is 16 residues long. CDR3: CASSIQGAPGYNEQFF.

The chain uses TRBV7-9 and TRBJ2-1; the TCRdb D gene call, TRBD1, has no DNA to confirm it. This CDR3 is built from 17 residues. Germline CDR1 is SEHNR and CDR2 is FQNEAQ (reference sequence). This chain's CDR3 is CASSLGRGGRGYYEQFF.

The chain uses TRBV4-2 and TRBJ2-1; TCRdb names TRBD2, which stays unverified in the absence of DNA. The V gene's germline CDR1 is LGHNA and CDR2 YNFKEQ. CDR3 length: 19 residues. The CDR3 protein is CASSQAGRGGSSFYNEQFF.

J is TRBJ2-5 and V is TRBV4-3; TCRdb designates TRBD1, a call that cannot be tested without DNA. The CDR3 is 14 residues long. The germline V gene encodes CDR1 LGHNA and CDR2 YSLEER. CDR3 sequence: CASSQSQGKETQYF.